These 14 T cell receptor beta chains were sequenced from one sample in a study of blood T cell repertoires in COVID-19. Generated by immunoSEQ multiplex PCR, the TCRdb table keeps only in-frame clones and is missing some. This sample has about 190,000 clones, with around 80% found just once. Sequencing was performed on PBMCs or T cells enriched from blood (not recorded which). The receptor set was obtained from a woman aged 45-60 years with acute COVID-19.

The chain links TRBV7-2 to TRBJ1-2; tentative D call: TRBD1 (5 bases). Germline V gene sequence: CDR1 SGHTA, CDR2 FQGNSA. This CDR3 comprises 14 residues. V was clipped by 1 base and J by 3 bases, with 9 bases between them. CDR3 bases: TGTGCCAGCAGCTTAGGGGGCGGCCACTATGGCTACACCTTC. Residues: CASSLGGGHYGYTF.

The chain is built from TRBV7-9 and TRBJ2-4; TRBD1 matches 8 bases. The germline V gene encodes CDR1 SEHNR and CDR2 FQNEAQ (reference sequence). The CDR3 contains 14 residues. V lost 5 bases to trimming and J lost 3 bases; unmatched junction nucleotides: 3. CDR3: CASSTGQDKNIQYF. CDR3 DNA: TGTGCCAGCAGCACGGGACAGGACAAAAACATTCAGTACTTC.

The CDR3 DNA reads TGTGCCAGCAGCATTAACAGGTTAGGACAGCCCCAGCATTTT. Amino acid sequence: CASSINRLGQPQHF. This chain links TRBV11-2 with TRBJ1-5, with TRBD1 as a possible D gene (5 bases). The CDR3 covers 14 residues. V lost 5 bases and J 7 bases, leaving 15 bases between the germline ends. Per the germline V gene, CDR1 is SGHAT and CDR2 is FQNNGV.

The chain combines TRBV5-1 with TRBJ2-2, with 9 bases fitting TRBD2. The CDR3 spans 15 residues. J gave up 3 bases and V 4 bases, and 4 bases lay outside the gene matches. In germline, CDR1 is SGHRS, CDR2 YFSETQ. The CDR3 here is CASSSTSGYTGELFF. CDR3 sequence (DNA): TGCGCCAGCAGCAGTACTAGCGGGTACACCGGGGAGCTGTTTTTT.

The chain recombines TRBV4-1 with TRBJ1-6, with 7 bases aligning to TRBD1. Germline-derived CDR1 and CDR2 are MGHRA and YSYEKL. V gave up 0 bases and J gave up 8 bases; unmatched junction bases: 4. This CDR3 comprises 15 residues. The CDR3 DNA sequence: TGCGCCAGCAGCCAAGACGGACAGGCCGATTCACCCCTCCACTTT. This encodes CASSQDGQADSPLHF.

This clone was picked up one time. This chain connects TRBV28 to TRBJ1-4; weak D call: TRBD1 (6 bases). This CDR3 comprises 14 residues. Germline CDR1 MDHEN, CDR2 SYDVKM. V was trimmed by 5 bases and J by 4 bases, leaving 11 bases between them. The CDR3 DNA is TGTGCCAGCAGTAAGGGACACCTTAATGAAAAACTGTTTTTT. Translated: CASSKGHLNEKLFF.

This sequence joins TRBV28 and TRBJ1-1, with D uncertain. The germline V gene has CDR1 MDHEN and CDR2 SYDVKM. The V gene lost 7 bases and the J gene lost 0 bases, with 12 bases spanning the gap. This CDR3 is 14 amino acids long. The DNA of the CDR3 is TGTGCCAGCATGAGGGCCCACATGAACACTGAAGCTTTCTTT. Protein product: CASMRAHMNTEAFF.

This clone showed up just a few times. In nucleotides, the CDR3 is TGTGCCATCGCGGACCGACTAGGCACAGATACGCAGTATTTT. As protein: CAIADRLGTDTQYF. V usage is TRBV10-3 and J usage is TRBJ2-3, with D possibly TRBD2 on 6 matching bases. Germline V CDR1 and CDR2: ENHRY, SYGVKD. The CDR3 runs 14 residues. V lost 8 bases and J 1 base, leaving 13 bases between the germline ends.

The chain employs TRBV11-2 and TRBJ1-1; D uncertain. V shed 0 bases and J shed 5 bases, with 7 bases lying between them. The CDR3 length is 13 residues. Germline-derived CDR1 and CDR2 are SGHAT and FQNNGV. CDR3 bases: TGTGCCAGCAGCTTAGACCCCGGGACTGAAGCTTTCTTT. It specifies CASSLDPGTEAFF.

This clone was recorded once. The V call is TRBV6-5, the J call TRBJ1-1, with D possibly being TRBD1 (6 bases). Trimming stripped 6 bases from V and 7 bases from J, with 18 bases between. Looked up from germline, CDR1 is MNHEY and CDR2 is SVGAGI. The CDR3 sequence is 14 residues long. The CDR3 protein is CASSHRDGDVEAFF. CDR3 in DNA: TGTGCCAGCAGCCACAGGGATGGGGACGTTGAAGCTTTCTTT.

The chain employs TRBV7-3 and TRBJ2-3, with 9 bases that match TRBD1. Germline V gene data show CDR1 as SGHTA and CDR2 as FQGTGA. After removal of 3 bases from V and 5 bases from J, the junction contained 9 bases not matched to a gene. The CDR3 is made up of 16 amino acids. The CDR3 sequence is CASSLNTGGAEDTQYF. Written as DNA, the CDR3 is TGTGCCAGCAGCTTGAATACAGGGGGCGCGGAAGATACGCAGTATTTT.

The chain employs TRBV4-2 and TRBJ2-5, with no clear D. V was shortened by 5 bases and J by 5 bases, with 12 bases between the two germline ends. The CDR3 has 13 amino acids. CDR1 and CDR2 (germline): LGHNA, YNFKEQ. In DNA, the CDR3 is TGTGCCAGCAGCGAGCGTACCGGGGAGACCCAGTACTTC. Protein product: CASSERTGETQYF.

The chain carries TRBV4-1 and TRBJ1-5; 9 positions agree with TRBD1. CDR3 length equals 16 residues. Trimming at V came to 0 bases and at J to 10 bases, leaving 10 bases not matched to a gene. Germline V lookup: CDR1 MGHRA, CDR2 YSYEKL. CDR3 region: CASSQERTRDRAPQHF. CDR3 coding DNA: TGCGCCAGCAGCCAAGAGAGGACCCGGGACAGGGCACCCCAGCATTTT.

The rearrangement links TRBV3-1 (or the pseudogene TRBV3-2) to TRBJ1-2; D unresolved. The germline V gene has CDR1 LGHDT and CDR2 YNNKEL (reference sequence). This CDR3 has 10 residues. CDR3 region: CRGANYGYTF. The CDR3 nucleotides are TGTCGCGGAGCTAACTATGGCTACACCTTC.